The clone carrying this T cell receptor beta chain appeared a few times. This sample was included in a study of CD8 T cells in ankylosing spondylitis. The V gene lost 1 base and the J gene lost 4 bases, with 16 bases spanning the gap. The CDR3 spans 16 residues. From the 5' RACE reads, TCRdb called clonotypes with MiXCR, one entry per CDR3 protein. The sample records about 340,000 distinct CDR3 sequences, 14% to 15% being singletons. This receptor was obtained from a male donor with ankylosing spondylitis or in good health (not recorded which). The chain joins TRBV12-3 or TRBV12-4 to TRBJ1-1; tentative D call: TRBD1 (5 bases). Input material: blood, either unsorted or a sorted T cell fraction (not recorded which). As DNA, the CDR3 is TGTGCCAGCAGTTTAGATAGGCAGGGACGGGTCACTGAAGCTTTCTTT. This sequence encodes CASSLDRQGRVTEAFF.